This note documents a single T cell receptor beta chain sequence. This entry belongs to a study of shared T cell receptors in the human thymus. Here immunoSEQ multiplex PCR was the method, and the copy in TCRdb shows in-frame clones only, minus some. The profile shows 450,000 to 650,000 clones, about 84% of them singletons. V shed 5 bases, J shed 7 bases, and the junction held 10 bases outside the gene matches. Germline V lookup: CDR1 SGHNT, CDR2 YENEEA. The CDR3 has 15 residues. These data also featured in a second study, about human thymus T cells. This second study says: The thymus was resected at corrective cardiac surgery. Thymic and blood repertoires appeared to display a bias in their usage of V and J genes. A high degree of thymic repertoire overlap among unrelated individuals was reported in related research.

The source material was thymocytes. This TCR was sampled from a boy in the first two years of life with a congenital heart defect. V is TRBV11-3 and J is TRBJ1-1; the match to TRBD1 covers 10 bases. The CDR3 DNA is TGTGCCAGCAGCGTCGCGGGACAGGGGCCAATTGAAGCTTTCTTT. Its protein product is CASSVAGQGPIEAFF.